This TCR beta chain emerged from a study of T cell repertoires in cytomegalovirus infection. Study information: Use of recently identified HLA-C-restricted and well-studied HLA-B-restricted CMV epitopes was part of the study. Study-wide results and caveats: CMV-specific TCR beta clonotypes restricted by HLA-C dominated the ex vivo response.

TCRdb reprocessed the reads via MiXCR and lists one record per CDR3 protein. This table has about 150,000 distinct CDR3 sequences, around 32% appearing once. This CDR3 has 15 amino acids. The germline V gene encodes CDR1 MDHEN and CDR2 SYDVKM. The junction had 4 bases not matched to a gene; V was cut back by 7 bases and J by 0 bases. A note on this clonotype: Its antigen is currently unknown.

This TCR was recovered from a human donor in good health (CMV status not recorded). Some clones in this sample may be carry-over from other donors' samples. The chain is built from TRBV28 and TRBJ2-2; TRBD1 matches 8 bases. The sequencing used CD8+ T cells from cultured PBMCs, collected from culture after CMV antigen stimulation. Written as DNA, the CDR3 is TGTGCCAGCAATCACAGGGGGTCGAACACCGGGGAGCTGTTTTTT. This gives the protein CASNHRGSNTGELFF.